Listed below are T cell receptor beta chains from one sample, sequenced in a study of T cells expressing NK-cell markers. TCRdb processed the 5' RACE reads again and assigns one entry to each CDR3 protein, with no DNA. The repertoire table contains some 300,000 distinct CDR3 sequences. Sequenced input: blood T cells: a sorted CD56 or NKG2C T cell subset, CD4+ or CD8+ T cells, or bulk PBMC T cells (not recorded which). These receptors were taken from a man aged 18 to 35 in good health. The CDR3 runs from the conserved cysteine through the conserved F or W. Fields, in order: V gene, J gene, CDR3 protein.

V gene: TRBV20-1
J gene: TRBJ2-1
CDR3 protein: CSARVFGREFF

V gene: TRBV7-2
J gene: TRBJ2-7
CDR3 protein: CASSLTPLREGYEQYF

V gene: TRBV5-1
J gene: TRBJ2-1
CDR3 protein: CASSPNMGNEQFF

V gene: TRBV29-1
J gene: TRBJ2-1
CDR3 protein: CSASPSLGGYNEQFF

V gene: TRBV6-2/TRBV6-3
J gene: TRBJ1-2
CDR3 protein: CASSLELHGYTF

V gene: TRBV5-1
J gene: TRBJ2-5
CDR3 protein: CASSFVAGGQETQYF

V gene: TRBV10-3
J gene: TRBJ1-6
CDR3 protein: CAIRETEPSPLHF

V gene: TRBV15
J gene: TRBJ2-1
CDR3 protein: CATSRGTGITYNEQFF

V gene: TRBV11-2
J gene: TRBJ2-5
CDR3 protein: CASSSIQTGEETQYF

V gene: TRBV19
J gene: TRBJ2-7
CDR3 protein: CASTSGYEQYF

V gene: TRBV6-5
J gene: TRBJ2-1
CDR3 protein: CASSYSLAGAGEQFF

V gene: TRBV25-1
J gene: TRBJ2-7
CDR3 protein: CASSRENLYEQYF

V gene: TRBV28
J gene: TRBJ2-2
CDR3 protein: CASRTGELNTGELFF

V gene: TRBV5-5
J gene: TRBJ2-2
CDR3 protein: CASSLGGGRNTGELFF

V gene: TRBV29-1
J gene: TRBJ1-3
CDR3 protein: CSVTGFSGNTIYF

V gene: TRBV20-1
J gene: TRBJ2-1
CDR3 protein: CSALSRTSGSFGQFF

V gene: TRBV28
J gene: TRBJ2-5
CDR3 protein: CASSSGGLSQETQYF

V gene: TRBV10-3
J gene: TRBJ2-7
CDR3 protein: CAISGTVKSYEQYF

V gene: TRBV6-1
J gene: TRBJ2-5
CDR3 protein: CASIPRGAGGPETQYF

V gene: TRBV3-1
J gene: TRBJ2-5
CDR3 protein: CASSQRLAGGQETQYF

V gene: TRBV9
J gene: TRBJ2-3
CDR3 protein: CASSVTLNPTDTQYF

V gene: TRBV7-2
J gene: TRBJ2-1
CDR3 protein: CASSARQGPGNEQFF

V gene: TRBV5-1
J gene: TRBJ2-1
CDR3 protein: CASSLETSGSWNEQFF

V gene: TRBV4-1
J gene: TRBJ1-3
CDR3 protein: CASSLRGVGNTIYF

V gene: TRBV29-1
J gene: TRBJ1-1
CDR3 protein: CSVLTGPLEAFF

V gene: TRBV30
J gene: TRBJ2-1
CDR3 protein: CAWGLMGGEQFF

V gene: TRBV24-1
J gene: TRBJ2-1
CDR3 protein: CATSDSGLAREQFF

V gene: TRBV5-4
J gene: TRBJ2-1
CDR3 protein: CASSLMGRSEQFF

V gene: TRBV4-2
J gene: TRBJ1-6
CDR3 protein: CASSQEVQGYMDSPLHF

V gene: TRBV29-1
J gene: TRBJ1-4
CDR3 protein: CSVVPVSLEKLFF